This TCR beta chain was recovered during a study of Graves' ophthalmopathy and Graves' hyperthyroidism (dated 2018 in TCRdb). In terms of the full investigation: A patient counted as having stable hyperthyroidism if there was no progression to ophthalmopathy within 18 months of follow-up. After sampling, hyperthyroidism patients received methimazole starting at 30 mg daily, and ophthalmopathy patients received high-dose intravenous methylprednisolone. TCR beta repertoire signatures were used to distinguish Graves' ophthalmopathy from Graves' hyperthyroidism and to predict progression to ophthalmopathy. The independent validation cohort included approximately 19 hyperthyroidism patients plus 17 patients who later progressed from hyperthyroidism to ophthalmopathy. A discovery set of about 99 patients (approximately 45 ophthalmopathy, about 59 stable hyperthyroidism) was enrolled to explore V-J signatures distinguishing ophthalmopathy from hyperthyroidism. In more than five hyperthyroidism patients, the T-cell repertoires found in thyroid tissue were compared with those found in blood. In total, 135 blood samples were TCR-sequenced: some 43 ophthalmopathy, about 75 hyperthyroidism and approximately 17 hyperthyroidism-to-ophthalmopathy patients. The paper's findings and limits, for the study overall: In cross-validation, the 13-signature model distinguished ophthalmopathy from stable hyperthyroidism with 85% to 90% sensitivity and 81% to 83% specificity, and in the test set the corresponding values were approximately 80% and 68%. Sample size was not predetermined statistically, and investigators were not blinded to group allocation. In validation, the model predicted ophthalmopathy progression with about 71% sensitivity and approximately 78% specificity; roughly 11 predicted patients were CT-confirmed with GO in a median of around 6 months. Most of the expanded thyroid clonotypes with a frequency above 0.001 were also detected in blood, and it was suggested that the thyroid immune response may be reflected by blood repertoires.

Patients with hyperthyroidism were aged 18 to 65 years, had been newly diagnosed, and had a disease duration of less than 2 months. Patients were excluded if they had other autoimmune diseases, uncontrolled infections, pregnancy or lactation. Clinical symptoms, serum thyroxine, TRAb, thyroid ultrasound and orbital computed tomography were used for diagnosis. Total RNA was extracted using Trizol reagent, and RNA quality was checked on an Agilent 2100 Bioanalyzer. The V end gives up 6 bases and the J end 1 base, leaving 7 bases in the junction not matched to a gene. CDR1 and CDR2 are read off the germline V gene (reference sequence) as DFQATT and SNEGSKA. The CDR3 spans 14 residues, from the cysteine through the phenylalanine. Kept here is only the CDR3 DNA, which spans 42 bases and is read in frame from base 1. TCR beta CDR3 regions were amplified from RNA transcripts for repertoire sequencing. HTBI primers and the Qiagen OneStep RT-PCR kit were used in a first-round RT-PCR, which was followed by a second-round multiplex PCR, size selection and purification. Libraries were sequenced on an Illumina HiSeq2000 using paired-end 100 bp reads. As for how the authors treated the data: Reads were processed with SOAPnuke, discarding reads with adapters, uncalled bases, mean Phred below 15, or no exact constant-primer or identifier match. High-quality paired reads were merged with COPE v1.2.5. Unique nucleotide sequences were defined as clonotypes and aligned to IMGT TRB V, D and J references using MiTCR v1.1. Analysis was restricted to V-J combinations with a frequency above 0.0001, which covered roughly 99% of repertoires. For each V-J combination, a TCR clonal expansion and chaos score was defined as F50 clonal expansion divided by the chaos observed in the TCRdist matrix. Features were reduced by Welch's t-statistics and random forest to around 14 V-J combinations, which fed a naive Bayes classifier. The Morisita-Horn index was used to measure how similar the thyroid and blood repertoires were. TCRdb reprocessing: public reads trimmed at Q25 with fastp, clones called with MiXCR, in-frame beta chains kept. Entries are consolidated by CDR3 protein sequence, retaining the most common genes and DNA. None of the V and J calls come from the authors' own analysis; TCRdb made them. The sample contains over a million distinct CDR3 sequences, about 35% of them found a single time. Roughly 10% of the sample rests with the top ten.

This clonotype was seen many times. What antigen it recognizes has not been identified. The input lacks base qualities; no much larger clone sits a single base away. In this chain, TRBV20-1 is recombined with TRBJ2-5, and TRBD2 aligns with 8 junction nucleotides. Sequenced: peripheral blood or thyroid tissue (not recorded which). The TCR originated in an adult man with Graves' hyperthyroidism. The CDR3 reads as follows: CSAGLVGIQETQYF. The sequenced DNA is TGCAGTGCGGGACTAGTGGGTATCCAAGAGACCCAGTACTTC.